Below are 19 T cell receptor beta chains sequenced from a single sample in a study of a mutant IDH1 vaccine in newly diagnosed glioma. Clones were sequenced by immunoSEQ multiplex PCR, and TCRdb holds only the in-frame ones, with some missing. Counted here are approximately 47,000 clones, 88% occurring once; the ten biggest clones make up around 5.7%. No antigens are known for them. Time point denoted: week 35, safety follow-up. Each dose delivered 300 ug of mutant IDH1 20-mer peptide subcutaneously with imiquimod. Sequencing was performed on PBMCs, taken from a glioma patient whose treatment included an IDH1 peptide vaccine. These receptors were obtained from a woman aged 40 to 50 with glioma.

The genes are TRBV18 and TRBJ1-1; maybe TRBD1 (6 bases). V shed 5 bases and J shed 10 bases, with 14 bases lying between them. The CDR3 spans 12 residues. The germline V gene encodes CDR1 KGHSH and CDR2 LQKENI. The CDR3 protein is CASSTDRRGAFF. As DNA, the CDR3 is TGTGCCAGCTCAACAGACAGGAGAGGAGCTTTCTTT.

J is TRBJ1-3 and V is TRBV7-9; D unresolved. CDR3 size: 14 residues. CDR1 SEHNR and CDR2 FQNEAQ come from the germline V gene (reference sequence). The germline V and J ends were trimmed by 7 bases and 0 bases, with 10 bases remaining between them. CDR3 coding DNA: TGTGCCAGCATGATCTTTAGCTCTGGAAACACCATATATTTT. Encoded protein: CASMIFSSGNTIYF. The full variable domain, its missing parts supplied by reference TRBV7-9 and TRBJ1-3, is DTGVSQNPRHKITKRGQNVTFRCDPISEHNRLYWYRQTLGQGPEFLTYFQNEAQLEKSRLLSDRFSAERPKGSFSTLEIQRTEQGDSAMYLCASMIFSSGNTIYFGEGSWLTVV.

This chain uses TRBV5-5 with TRBJ1-1; the match to TRBD1 covers 8 bases. J was trimmed by 1 base and V by 4 bases; bases with no gene match: 12. CDR1 SGHKS and CDR2 YYEKEE come from the germline V gene (reference sequence). The CDR3 extends over 17 amino acids. The CDR3 DNA sequence: TGTGCCAGCAGCGGTACGACAGGGGCTGAGAAGAACACTGAAGCTTTCTTT. Protein sequence: CASSGTTGAEKNTEAFF.

The chain has TRBV2 and TRBJ2-5; 10 bases fit TRBD1. The germline V gene has CDR1 SNHLY and CDR2 FYNNEI. The CDR3 totals 16 residues. V lost 5 bases and J lost 4; bases outside the gene matches: 10. CDR3 nucleotides: TGTGCCAGCAGTCATCCGGTGACAGGGGGCAGAGAGACCCAGTACTTC. As protein: CASSHPVTGGRETQYF. Drawing the rest from reference TRBV2 and TRBJ2-5, the complete variable domain is EPEVTQTPSHQVTQMGQEVILRCVPISNHLYFYWYRQILGQKVEFLVSFYNNEISEKSEIFDDQFSVERPDGSNFTLKIRSTKLEDSAMYFCASSHPVTGGRETQYFGPGTRLLVL.

The V and J genes are TRBV19 and TRBJ1-1; the D is unclear. CDR1 and CDR2 from the germline V gene are LNHDA and SQIVND (reference sequence). This CDR3 comprises 16 residues. V was shortened by 5 bases and J by 0 bases, with 16 bases between the two germline ends. CDR3 nucleotides: TGTGCCAGTAGTCCTCCCCTGACAAACTTGAACACTGAAGCTTTCTTT. It yields the protein CASSPPLTNLNTEAFF.

V is TRBV6-5 and J is TRBJ1-1; unclear D gene. V lost 2 bases, J lost 1 base, and 8 bases lay in between. The CDR3 consists of 14 residues. The germline V gene encodes CDR1 MNHEY and CDR2 SVGAGI. The CDR3 loop is CASSYRTGNTEAFF. CDR3 DNA sequence: TGTGCCAGCAGTTACAGGACGGGGAACACTGAAGCTTTCTTT.

This clone was found a few times. V usage is TRBV5-1 and J usage is TRBJ1-1; 9 nucleotides agree with TRBD1. V lost 5 bases to trimming and J lost 5 bases; unmatched junction nucleotides: 13. The germline V gene has CDR1 SGHRS and CDR2 YFSETQ. CDR3 length equals 16 residues. The CDR3 loop is CASSSGPGQGGTEAFF. The CDR3 DNA reads TGCGCCAGCAGTTCGGGACCGGGACAGGGAGGAACTGAAGCTTTCTTT. The whole variable domain, remainder taken from reference TRBV5-1 and TRBJ1-1, is KAGVTQTPRYLIKTRGQQVTLSCSPISGHRSVSWYQQTPGQGLQFLFEYFSETQRNKGNFPGRFSGRQFSNSRSEMNVSTLELGDSALYLCASSSGPGQGGTEAFFGQGTRLTVV.

This chain links TRBV5-4 with TRBJ2-7; D remains ambiguous. V gave up 0 bases and J gave up 5 bases, with 9 bases separating them. This CDR3 is 13 amino acids long. Germline loops: CDR1 SGHNT, CDR2 YYREEE (reference sequence). CDR3 sequence reads: CASSLVSRDEQYF. As DNA, the CDR3 is TGTGCCAGCAGCTTGGTATCTAGAGACGAGCAGTACTTC.

This clone appeared once. V and J are TRBV10-2 and TRBJ2-7, with D unclear. Germline loops: CDR1 WSHSY, CDR2 SAAADI. This CDR3 has 12 amino acids. V lost 6 bases, J lost 6 bases, and 12 bases lay in between. CDR3 DNA: TGCGCCAGCAGCCCCCTAATGGGCGAGCAGTACTTC. Residues: CASSPLMGEQYF.

V is TRBV14 and J is TRBJ1-3, with TRBD1 as a possible D gene (5 bases). This CDR3 spans 15 amino acids. V lost 3 bases and J lost 0, with 9 bases in between. Germline loops: CDR1 SGHDN, CDR2 FVKESK. DNA of the CDR3: TGTGCCAGCAGCCAGACAGTCCTCTCTGGAAACACCATATATTTT. As protein: CASSQTVLSGNTIYF.

The chain couples TRBV2 to TRBJ2-7, with a possible D match to TRBD2 (6 bases). V was clipped by 5 bases and J by 2 bases, with 16 bases between them. This CDR3 is 15 amino acids long. Germline loops: CDR1 SNHLY, CDR2 FYNNEI. The CDR3 DNA reads as TGTGCCAGCAGTACAACTAGCATCCTCCCCTACGAGCAGTACTTC. This sequence encodes CASSTTSILPYEQYF.

The genes are TRBV10-2 and TRBJ1-2; 11 bases match TRBD1. Germline values: CDR1 WSHSY, CDR2 SAAADI. CDR3 length: 13 amino acids. The V segment lost 6 bases and the J segment 7 bases; nucleotides outside the gene matches: 4. The CDR3 spells CASRGGQGVGYTF. DNA of the CDR3: TGCGCCAGCAGAGGGGGACAGGGGGTTGGCTACACCTTC.

The chain recombines TRBV5-1 with TRBJ1-2; perhaps TRBD1 as D (5 bases). V dropped 4 bases and J dropped 4 bases, with 17 bases sitting between them. CDR3 length: 15 amino acids. Germline values: CDR1 SGHRS, CDR2 YFSETQ. The CDR3: CASSTSGGVGYGYTF. CDR3 DNA sequence: TGCGCCAGCAGCACGTCGGGGGGGGTGGGCTATGGCTACACCTTC.

V usage is TRBV6-5 and J usage is TRBJ1-2; tentative D call: TRBD1 (5 bases). CDR3 length: 14 residues. Trimming removed 7 bases from V and 4 bases from J, with 16 bases in between. Germline CDR1 is MNHEY and CDR2 is SVGAGI. The DNA for the CDR3 is TGTGCCAGCACAAGCAGGGCGGGTTTCTATGGCTACACCTTC. It specifies CASTSRAGFYGYTF.

The chain joins TRBV19 to TRBJ1-1; D might be TRBD1 (6 bases). Germline V gives CDR1 LNHDA, CDR2 SQIVND (reference sequence). V lost 6 bases and J lost 2, with 10 bases in between. The CDR3 extends over 13 amino acids. The CDR3 bases are TGTGCCAGTAGCGTACAGGGTAACACTGAAGCTTTCTTT. Protein sequence: CASSVQGNTEAFF.

The chain combines TRBV9 with TRBJ1-2; perhaps TRBD1 as D (5 bases). Germline CDR1 reads SGDLS; CDR2 reads YYNGEE. Trimming cost V 4 bases and J 8 bases, with 21 bases left between them. CDR3 length: 15 residues. CDR3 amino acids: CASSPWDAPSGGYTF. In DNA form, the CDR3 reads TGTGCCAGCAGCCCCTGGGACGCGCCCTCGGGAGGCTACACCTTC.

The chain employs TRBV7-2 and TRBJ2-1, with D possibly TRBD1 on 6 matching bases. V lost 6 bases, J lost 9 bases, and 21 bases lay in between. The CDR3 sequence is 15 residues long. Germline V gene lookup returns CDR1 SGHTA and CDR2 FQGNSA. CDR3 in DNA: TGTGCCAGCAGGTCCCCAGGGGCCGGGTCGGGTGAGCAGTTCTTC. Protein sequence: CASRSPGAGSGEQFF.

This chain joins TRBV19 and TRBJ2-7; TRBD1 matches at 7 bases. Germline V gene lookup returns CDR1 LNHDA and CDR2 SQIVND (reference sequence). Trimming removed 7 bases from V and 3 bases from J; junction bases left unmatched: 12. CDR3 length: 15 residues. The CDR3 region is CASTMRWGTVYEQYF. The CDR3 coding sequence is TGTGCCAGTACCATGAGGTGGGGGACAGTCTACGAGCAGTACTTC.

The rearrangement uses TRBV11-3 and TRBJ1-6, with D possibly being TRBD1 (5 bases). The CDR3 is made up of 13 amino acids. Germline CDR1 SGHNT, CDR2 YENEEA. Trimming took off 0 bases at V and 9 bases at J, with 6 bases between the two ends. The CDR3 coding sequence is TGTGCCAGCAGCTTAGAGGGGGGTTCACCCCTCCACTTT. Translating it yields CASSLEGGSPLHF.